This T cell receptor beta chain was identified in a study of shared clonotypes between healthy human individuals. Study conclusions and caveats: Non-shared clonotypes were found to have lower generation probabilities than the clonotypes that were shared by all four of the sorted-subset donors.

TCRdb's copy holds only in-frame clones and misses some; the assay was immunoSEQ multiplex PCR. The sample carries about 1 million clones, about 74% recorded once. CDR1 and CDR2 (germline): GTSNPN, SVGIG (reference sequence). The ends were cut back, 1 base at V and 13 bases at J, with 18 bases in the middle. CDR3 length equals 13 residues. Comment on this clone: Its antigen is currently unknown.

The clonotype was recovered from a young man in good health. The specimen was memory CD4+ T cells sorted from blood. Described subset: CD45RA-negative fraction. This chain connects TRBV30 to TRBJ2-3, with D perhaps matching TRBD2 (5 bases). CDR3 DNA: TGTGCCTGGAGTGCACCAGGAGGCAGCCTGGAGTATTTT. Its translation: CAWSAPGGSLEYF.